The 31 T cell receptor beta chains below come from one sample, sequenced in a study of regulatory T cells in long-lasting Graves disease. Arm-PCR of CDR3 regions with iRepertoire HTBI primers generated TCR beta libraries. TCRdb redid the calling of the multiplex PCR reads with MiXCR, one entry per CDR3 protein. The profile shows roughly 520,000 distinct CDR3 sequences, around 12% of them singletons. This sample's time point: newly diagnosed GD, antithyroid drugs for less than 3 months. The TCR library was made from RNA that had been extracted from PBMCs in TRIzol. This sample was also put to use in a study of T cells in Graves' hyperthyroidism and ophthalmopathy.

Sequences were derived from peripheral blood mononuclear cells (PBMCs), sampled at new diagnosis, from a patient treated with antithyroid drugs. The receptors were gathered from a woman aged 25 to 39 with Graves disease.

There are many counts of this clonotype. The chain joins TRBV7-9 to TRBJ2-5; the D gene is possibly TRBD2 (6 bases). The assigned J gene may be wrong: the sequence end matches TRBJ2-1 better. The CDR3 has 16 amino acids. Per the germline V gene, CDR1 is SEHNR and CDR2 is FQNEAQ (reference sequence). The CDR3 sequence is CASSLEPSAMYNEQFF. The CDR3, as DNA: TGTGCCAGCAGCTTAGAGCCTAGCGCAATGTACAATGAGCAGTTCTTC.

This clonotype has at least ten counts. CDR3 amino acids: CASSYIQGHQVGNQPQHF. The CDR3 DNA is TGTGCCAGCAGTTACATCCAAGGACATCAGGTCGGCAATCAGCCCCAGCATTTT. This chain joins TRBV6-2 or TRBV6-3 and TRBJ1-5, with D possibly TRBD1 on 5 matching bases. Germline CDR1 is MNHEY and CDR2 is SVGEGT. The V end was cut by 2 bases, the J end by 2 bases, with 19 bases between. This CDR3 spans 18 amino acids.

In this sample, this clonotype turned up many times. V is TRBV18 and J is TRBJ1-5; no reliable D call. Trimming shortened V by 6 bases and J by 7 bases, and 16 bases separated the two germline ends. Germline V gives CDR1 KGHSH, CDR2 LQKENI. The CDR3 consists of 14 residues. CDR3 nucleotide sequence: TGTGCCAGCTCCCAGACGGGAGAAGGGCAGCCCCAGCATTTT. Translating gives CASSQTGEGQPQHF.

This clonotype was picked up many times. This chain joins TRBV9 and TRBJ1-6; 7 nucleotides line up with TRBD1. CDR3 size: 15 residues. Per germline, CDR1 SGDLS and CDR2 YYNGEE. J lost 10 bases, V lost 0 bases, and 7 bases had no gene match. The CDR3 loop is CASSVGGGGLSPLHF. Here the CDR3 DNA reads TGTGCCAGCAGCGTAGGTGGAGGGGGCTTGTCACCCCTCCACTTT.

This clonotype was recorded a few times. J is TRBJ1-1 and V is TRBV3-1; D is unclear. Per germline, CDR1 LGHDT and CDR2 YNNKEL (reference sequence). The CDR3 spans 14 residues. The V and J ends lost 1 base and 1 base respectively, with 7 bases between them. CDR3 bases: TGTGCCAGCAGCCAAGTATCAACGAACACTGAAGCTTTCTTT. Protein product: CASSQVSTNTEAFF.

Comment on this clonotype: A read error may explain this, as a much larger clone is one base away. Without the conserved terminal phenylalanine or tryptophan, this CDR3 likely stems from a read error. This chain links TRBV6-5 with TRBJ1-2, with a possible D match to TRBD1 (5 bases). Germline assignment: CDR1 MNHEY and CDR2 SVGAGI. Between the trimmed V and J ends, which lost 1 base and 0 bases, there was a span of 12 bases. The CDR3 extends over 16 amino acids. The DNA of the CDR3 is TGTGCCAGCAGTTACTACGACAGCCGGACTAACTATGGCTACACCCTC. It translates to CASSYYDSRTNYGYTL.

This clonotype was counted many times. The chain couples TRBV20-1 to TRBJ1-1, with D unresolved. There are 14 residues in the CDR3. Trimming took off 1 base at V and 0 bases at J, with 9 bases between the two ends. Germline V lookup: CDR1 DFQATT, CDR2 SNEGSKA (reference sequence). CDR3 region: CSARALRLNTEAFF. DNA for the CDR3: TGCAGTGCTAGAGCCCTTAGATTGAACACTGAAGCTTTCTTT.

Ten or more counts support this clonotype. The DNA of the CDR3 is TGTGCCACCAGCAGAGGGGGGAACACTGAAGCTTTCTTT. This codes for CATSRGGNTEAFF. The chain couples TRBV15 to TRBJ1-1; D gene unclear. V gave up 1 base and J gave up 1 base, with 4 bases separating them. The CDR3 is 13 amino acids. Germline CDR1 is LNHNV and CDR2 is YYDKDF (reference sequence). The full variable domain, in which reference TRBV15 and TRBJ1-1 provide the parts outside the CDR3, is DAMVIQNPRYQVTQFGKPVTLSCSQTLNHNVMYWYQQKSSQAPKLLFHYYDKDFNNEADTPDNFQSRRPNTSFCFLDIRSPGLGDTAMYLCATSRGGNTEAFFGQGTRLTVV.

This clonotype was recorded many times. The V and J genes are TRBV28 and TRBJ2-7, with 8 bases matching TRBD2. Germline V gene sequence: CDR1 MDHEN, CDR2 SYDVKM. Trimming took 2 bases from V and 4 from J; bases not matched to a gene: 7. The CDR3 spans 15 residues. As DNA, the CDR3 is TGTGCCAGCAGTTTAATCAGCGGGGGTGGGTACGAGCAGTACTTC. Protein sequence: CASSLISGGGYEQYF. Complete variable domain (other parts from reference TRBV28 and TRBJ2-7): DVKVTQSSRYLVKRTGEKVFLECVQDMDHENMFWYRQDPGLGLRLIYFSYDVKMKEKGDIPEGYSVSREKKERFSLILESASTNQTSMYLCASSLISGGGYEQYFGPGTRLTVT.

This clonotype has ten or more counts. The rearrangement joins TRBV6-1 to TRBJ2-1, with D possibly being TRBD1 (6 bases). The germline gives CDR1 MNHNS, CDR2 SASEGT. V was trimmed by 6 bases and J by 3 bases, leaving 15 bases between them. The CDR3 loop spans 15 amino acids. The CDR3 reads CASRFTGSLYNEQFF. As DNA, the CDR3 is TGTGCCAGCAGATTTACAGGGTCCCTCTACAATGAGCAGTTCTTC.

This clonotype has at least ten counts. The chain couples TRBV5-4 to TRBJ2-7, with TRBD2 matching 10 bases. V was clipped by 4 bases and J by 1 base; unmatched bases: 8. CDR3 length equals 16 residues. Germline V lookup: CDR1 SGHNT, CDR2 YYREEE (reference sequence). This chain's CDR3 is CASSPRLAGISYEQYF. In DNA, the CDR3 is TGTGCCAGCAGCCCTCGACTAGCGGGTATTTCCTACGAGCAGTACTTC.

The CDR3 bases are TGCAGTGCTGACGAACTAGCGGGAGGTATCAATGAGCAGTTCTTC. Amino acids: CSADELAGGINEQFF. The rearrangement uses TRBV20-1 and TRBJ2-1; 12 bases are a match to TRBD2. The CDR3 loop spans 15 amino acids. After removal of 5 bases from V and 6 bases from J, the junction contained 8 bases not matched to a gene. Germline loops: CDR1 DFQATT, CDR2 SNEGSKA (reference sequence).

The chain has TRBV19 and TRBJ1-4; 10 bases line up with TRBD1. Germline lookup yields CDR1 LNHDA and CDR2 SQIVND (reference sequence). J gave up 6 bases and V 6 bases, and 10 bases lay outside the gene matches. This CDR3 is built from 16 residues. The CDR3 DNA reads TGTGCCAGTAGCCCCTCCCCCGGGACAGGGGATGAAAAACTGTTTTTT. It is translated as CASSPSPGTGDEKLFF. Full variable domain (rest looked up from reference TRBV19 and TRBJ1-4): DGGITQSPKYLFRKEGQNVTLSCEQNLNHDAMYWYRQDPGQGLRLIYYSQIVNDFQKGDIAEGYSVSREKKESFPLTVTSAQKNPTAFYLCASSPSPGTGDEKLFFGSGTQLSVL.

CDR3: CASSLGSASYEQYF. The CDR3 bases are TGTGCCAGCAGTTTAGGGTCAGCGTCCTACGAGCAGTACTTC. The chain combines TRBV27 with TRBJ2-7; D uncertain. V gave up 2 bases and J gave up 1 base, with 9 bases separating them. The CDR3 is 14 amino acids. Germline-derived CDR1 and CDR2 are MNHEY and SMNVEV (reference sequence).

There are a few counts of this clonotype. The chain has TRBV6-5 and TRBJ1-2; D remains ambiguous. CDR3 size: 15 residues. Germline-derived CDR1 and CDR2 are MNHEY and SVGAGI. V lost 0 bases and J lost 4, with 12 bases in between. The CDR3 nucleotides are TGTGCCAGCAGTTACTCGAATCCGGCTGCCTATGGCTACACCTTC. Its protein is CASSYSNPAAYGYTF.

This clonotype was seen at least ten times. The V call is TRBV19, the J call TRBJ2-3, with no clear D. This CDR3 is 14 amino acids long. Germline loops: CDR1 LNHDA, CDR2 SQIVND (reference sequence). V lost 1 base and J 8 bases, leaving 13 bases between the germline ends. The CDR3, as DNA: TGTGCCAGTAGTATAGGCACTCAGGTGGTTACGCAGTATTTT. This translates into CASSIGTQVVTQYF.

The chain couples TRBV29-1 to TRBJ2-1; D unclear. CDR3 length: 13 residues. Looked up from germline, CDR1 is SQVTM and CDR2 is ANQGSEA. V dropped 4 bases and J dropped 6 bases, with 13 bases sitting between them. The chain's CDR3 is CSVAARALNEQFF. Here the CDR3 DNA reads TGCAGCGTTGCGGCTCGGGCCCTCAATGAGCAGTTCTTC.

The rearrangement uses TRBV7-6 and TRBJ2-1; 7 positions agree with TRBD2. The germline CDR1 and CDR2 sequences are SGHVS and FNYEAQ. There are 16 residues in the CDR3. Losses at the gene ends were 4 bases for V and 6 bases for J; bases not matched to a gene: 12. CDR3 nucleotide sequence: TGTGCCAGCAGCTCCCCAATGGGGGAGGGCCGCAATGAGCAGTTCTTC. Protein product: CASSSPMGEGRNEQFF.

This clonotype has more than one count but fewer than ten. A much larger clone sits a single nucleotide away, making a read error possible. The rearrangement joins TRBV28 to TRBJ1-2, with no clear D. Per germline, CDR1 MDHEN and CDR2 SYDVKM. This CDR3 contains 16 residues. The CDR3: CASSLGRLRANYGYAF. DNA of the CDR3: TGTGCCAGCAGTTTAGGCAGATTAAGAGCTAACTATGGCTACGCCTTC.

This clonotype was seen repeatedly, ten times or more. The chain couples TRBV7-2 to TRBJ2-2; no clear D. In germline, CDR1 is SGHTA, CDR2 FQGNSA. The CDR3 is made up of 16 amino acids. Trimming shortened V by 2 bases and J by 3 bases, and 13 bases separated the two germline ends. CDR3 region: CASSLSGAPDTGELFF. DNA for the CDR3: TGTGCCAGCAGCTTATCAGGCGCACCGGACACCGGGGAGCTGTTTTTT.

This clonotype was observed at least ten times. V usage is TRBV3-1 and J usage is TRBJ2-3, with 7 bases fitting TRBD2. Germline lookup yields CDR1 LGHDT and CDR2 YNNKEL (reference sequence). The CDR3 totals 14 residues. The junction had 7 bases not matched to a gene; V was cut back by 7 bases and J by 3 bases. CDR3: CASTLGRMTDTQYF. The CDR3 DNA reads TGTGCCAGCACCCTCGGGAGGATGACAGATACGCAGTATTTT.

This clonotype was detected a few times. V is TRBV19 and J is TRBJ1-4; D possibly corresponds to TRBD1 (5 bases). The germline V gene encodes CDR1 LNHDA and CDR2 SQIVND (reference sequence). This CDR3 spans 16 amino acids. Deletions cut 5 bases from V and 6 bases from J, with 19 bases between. The CDR3 DNA reads as TGTGCCAGTAGTCTTACCCGCCGGGACCGTGATGAAAAACTGTTTTTT. Its translation is CASSLTRRDRDEKLFF.

The V call is TRBV5-6, the J call TRBJ2-7, with 11 bases that match TRBD2. Per the germline V gene, CDR1 is SGHDT and CDR2 is YYEEEE. This CDR3 has 16 residues. V lost 5 bases and J lost 2; bases outside the gene matches: 9. The CDR3 nucleotides read TGTGCCAGCAGTCTTCTTGGGACTAGCGGAACCTACGAGCAGTACTTC. Encoded protein: CASSLLGTSGTYEQYF. The full variable domain, completed using reference TRBV5-6 and TRBJ2-7, is DAGVTQSPTHLIKTRGQQVTLRCSPKSGHDTVSWYQQALGQGPQFIFQYYEEEERQRGNFPDRFSGHQFPNYSSELNVNALLLGDSALYLCASSLLGTSGTYEQYFGPGTRLTVT.

This clonotype was picked up many times. The chain joins TRBV6-5 to TRBJ1-4; TRBD1 agrees at 9 bases. Germline V gives CDR1 MNHEY, CDR2 SVGAGI. CDR3 length equals 16 residues. J lost 6 bases, V lost 3 bases, and 8 bases had no gene match. CDR3 protein: CASSYSQDRGYEKLFF. The CDR3 region has the DNA TGTGCCAGCAGTTATTCCCAGGACAGGGGATATGAAAAACTGTTTTTT.

This clonotype was found many times. The V and J genes are TRBV18 and TRBJ2-3, with D unclear. The V end lost 4 bases, the J end lost 0 bases, and 5 bases lay between the germline ends. Germline loops: CDR1 KGHSH, CDR2 LQKENI. The CDR3 is made up of 13 amino acids. In nucleotides, the CDR3 is TGTGCCAGCTCACAAGAAAGCACAGATACGCAGTATTTT. It is translated as CASSQESTDTQYF.

In this sample, this clonotype turned up many times. This sequence joins TRBV20-1 and TRBJ2-2, with 10 bases fitting TRBD2. Trimming took 0 bases from V and 6 from J; bases not matched to a gene: 7. The germline gives CDR1 DFQATT, CDR2 SNEGSKA (reference sequence). The CDR3 is made up of 16 amino acids. The CDR3 region is CSARETPGTSAGELFF. CDR3 in DNA: TGCAGTGCTAGAGAGACGCCCGGGACTAGCGCCGGGGAGCTGTTTTTT.

This clonotype appeared a few times. V is TRBV5-1 and J is TRBJ2-3; 9 bases agree with TRBD2. This CDR3 has 16 residues. Germline loops: CDR1 SGHRS, CDR2 YFSETQ. Trimming at V came to 1 base and at J to 0 bases, leaving 3 bases not matched to a gene. The CDR3 loop reads CASSLRLAESTDTQYF. The CDR3, as DNA: TGCGCCAGCAGCTTGCGACTAGCGGAGAGCACAGATACGCAGTATTTT. Together with reference TRBV5-1 and TRBJ2-3, the CDR3 gives the full variable domain: KAGVTQTPRYLIKTRGQQVTLSCSPISGHRSVSWYQQTPGQGLQFLFEYFSETQRNKGNFPGRFSGRQFSNSRSEMNVSTLELGDSALYLCASSLRLAESTDTQYFGPGTRLTVL.

This clonotype occurred many times. The junction and the germline gene differ at one end; a read error may be behind it. The gene calls are TRBV6-1 and TRBJ2-7, with D perhaps TRBD1 (6 bases). This CDR3 comprises 11 residues. The V gene's germline CDR1 is MNHNS and CDR2 SASEGT. The CDR3 sequence is CASSPGERPSF. Here the CDR3 DNA reads TGTGCCAGCAGCCCAGGGGAGAGACCTAGTTTC.

On this clonotype: This may come from a read error, since a much larger clone is one base off. This chain links TRBV18 with TRBJ2-7, with TRBD1 as a possible D gene (6 bases). This CDR3 contains 14 residues. CDR1 KGHSH and CDR2 LQKENI come from the germline V gene. Trimming took off 4 bases at V and 3 bases at J, with 13 bases between the two ends. The CDR3 DNA reads TGTGCCAGCTCACTATCGACAGGCCACTACGAGCAGTACTTC. As protein: CASSLSTGHYEQYF.

This clonotype was recorded many times. This chain links TRBV30 with TRBJ2-3; D ambiguous. Trimming removed 1 base from V and 4 bases from J, with 9 bases in between. The germline V gene encodes CDR1 GTSNPN and CDR2 SVGIG (reference sequence). The CDR3 has 13 amino acids. CDR3 residues: CAWSEGFADTQYF. CDR3 coding DNA: TGTGCCTGGAGTGAAGGGTTCGCAGATACGCAGTATTTT.

This clonotype turned up a few times. The chain combines TRBV28 with TRBJ1-5; the match to TRBD1 covers 8 bases. The CDR3 runs to 13 residues. With V trimmed by 7 bases and J by 11 bases, 10 bases remained unmatched. Germline CDR1 and CDR2: MDHEN and SYDVKM. CDR3 amino acids: CASITGGGGAQHF. In nucleotides, the CDR3 is TGTGCCAGCATCACAGGGGGAGGAGGCGCCCAGCATTTT.